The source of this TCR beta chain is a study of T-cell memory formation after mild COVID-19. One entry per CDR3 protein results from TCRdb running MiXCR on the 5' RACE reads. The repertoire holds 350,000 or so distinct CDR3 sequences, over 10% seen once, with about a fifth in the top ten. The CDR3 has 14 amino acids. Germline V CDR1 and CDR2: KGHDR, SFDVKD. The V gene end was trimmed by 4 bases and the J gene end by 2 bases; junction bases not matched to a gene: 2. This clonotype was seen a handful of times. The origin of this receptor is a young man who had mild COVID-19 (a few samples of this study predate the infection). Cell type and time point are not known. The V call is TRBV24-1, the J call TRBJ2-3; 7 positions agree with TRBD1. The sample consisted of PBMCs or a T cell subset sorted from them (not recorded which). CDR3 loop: CATSEGGNTDTQYF. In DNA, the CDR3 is TGTGCCACCAGTGAAGGGGGCAACACAGATACGCAGTATTTT.